This entry features one T cell receptor (beta chain) sequence. Its matching antigen is unknown. These data originate in a study of human T cells and chemical hapten exposure. For the study at large: 2% DPC applied to a roughly 2 cm by roughly 2 cm arm area sensitized donors. Patients having alopecia areata, totalis or universalis were mostly female. Yields of TCR per sample differed, chiefly owing to small differences in pooled library volume.

Notes on the study in general: High-frequency TCRs, those above 1 in 1000, stayed the same after DPC sensitization.

The time point here: patch test 1, 2 weeks after DPC sensitization. Treatment denoted: therapeutic diphenylcyclopropenone sensitization with weekly scalp DPC. Using its own MiXCR run on the RACE reads, TCRdb lists one record per CDR3 protein. The table has tens of thousands of distinct CDR3 sequences, about 11% seen once. V was pared by 6 bases and J by 3 bases, with 5 bases of the junction left unmatched. Germline loops: CDR1 SNHLY, CDR2 FYNNEI. The CDR3 extends over 14 amino acids. The chain uses TRBV2 and TRBJ2-7; 10 bases align to TRBD1. The sample in question was whole blood, obtained in connection with sensitization to the hapten diphenylcyclopropenone (DPC). The sequence was collected from a woman aged 50 to 60 with alopecia areata. Some clones in this sample may be carry-over from other donors' samples. CDR3 sequence: CASRRQGADYEQYF. The DNA for the CDR3 is TGTGCCAGCAGGAGACAGGGGGCGGACTACGAGCAGTACTTC. Full variable domain (missing parts from reference TRBV2 and TRBJ2-7): EPEVTQTPSHQVTQMGQEVILRCVPISNHLYFYWYRQILGQKVEFLVSFYNNEISEKSEIFDDQFSVERPDGSNFTLKIRSTKLEDSAMYFCASRRQGADYEQYFGPGTRLTVT.